These 15 T cell receptor beta chains originate from one sample sequenced in a study of blood T cell repertoires in COVID-19. Libraries were prepared by immunoSEQ multiplex PCR; TCRdb keeps only in-frame clonotypes and omits some of them. The sample carries hundreds of thousands of clones, over 80% recorded once. The specimen sequenced was peripheral blood. These receptors originate from a man aged 35 to 55 with acute or convalescent COVID-19.

The V gene is TRBV6-5, the J gene TRBJ2-1; perhaps TRBD1 as D (5 bases). Germline-derived CDR1 and CDR2 are MNHEY and SVGAGI. The ends were cut back, 0 bases at V and 7 bases at J, with 10 bases in the middle. This CDR3 has 14 amino acids. CDR3 nucleotide sequence: TGTGCCAGCAGTTACTCACGATACAGGAATGAGCAGTTCTTC. Translated: CASSYSRYRNEQFF.

CDR3 residues: CASSVIAGGRETQYF. CDR3 DNA sequence: TGTGCCAGCAGCGTGATAGCGGGAGGTCGAGAGACCCAGTACTTC. The V gene is TRBV9, the J gene TRBJ2-5; 10 bases line up with TRBD2. The CDR3 contains 15 residues. V lost 2 bases to trimming and J lost 4 bases; unmatched junction nucleotides: 5. Germline V gene sequence: CDR1 SGDLS, CDR2 YYNGEE. The variable domain in full, completed from reference TRBV9 and TRBJ2-5, reads DSGVTQTPKHLITATGQRVTLRCSPRSGDLSVYWYQQSLDQGLQFLIQYYNGEERAKGNILERFSAQQFPDLHSELNLSSLELGDSALYFCASSVIAGGRETQYFGPGTRLLVL.

The genes are TRBV3-1 (or the pseudogene TRBV3-2) and TRBJ2-7; D is possibly TRBD1 (6 bases). There are 11 residues in the CDR3. CDR1 and CDR2 from the germline V gene are LGHDT and YNNKEL (reference sequence). V dropped 4 bases and J dropped 7 bases, with 8 bases sitting between them. The CDR3 spells CASSRRGEQYF. DNA of the CDR3: TGTGCCAGCAGCCGTAGGGGGGAGCAGTACTTC.

DNA of the CDR3: TGTGCCAGCAGAGTTTTGGACAGGGAAGGCGGCTACACCTTC. Translating gives CASRVLDREGGYTF. The chain is built from TRBV6-5 and TRBJ1-2, with 8 bases fitting TRBD1. Unmatched junction bases numbered 11, after V lost 6 bases and J lost 8 bases. The CDR3 totals 14 residues. Germline V gene data show CDR1 as MNHEY and CDR2 as SVGAGI.

The chain couples TRBV27 to TRBJ2-5; D ambiguous. V dropped 7 bases and J dropped 5 bases, with 17 bases sitting between them. CDR3 length: 14 residues. CDR1 and CDR2 from the germline V gene are MNHEY and SMNVEV (reference sequence). The CDR3 protein is CASKSIRHLETQYF. The CDR3 nucleotides read TGTGCCAGCAAAAGCATACGTCATCTGGAGACCCAGTACTTC.

This chain links TRBV6-5 with TRBJ2-7, with 10 bases identical to TRBD1. Germline V gene sequence: CDR1 MNHEY, CDR2 SVGAGI. There are 15 residues in the CDR3. The J segment lost 4 bases and the V segment lost 5 bases, leaving 8 bases of the junction unmatched. DNA for the CDR3: TGTGCCAGCAGTCTCACCGGGACAGGGGTTTACGAGCAGTACTTC. Translation gives CASSLTGTGVYEQYF.

The chain joins TRBV7-9 to TRBJ1-1; possible D gene TRBD1, 6 bases. Germline assignment: CDR1 SEHNR and CDR2 FQNEAQ (reference sequence). CDR3 length: 14 amino acids. Between the trimmed V and J ends, which lost 4 bases and 1 base, there was a span of 10 bases. CDR3 DNA: TGTGCCAGCAGCTACGGGGGGCGGAACACTGAAGCTTTCTTT. It is translated as CASSYGGRNTEAFF.

This chain uses TRBV3-1 (or the pseudogene TRBV3-2) with TRBJ2-2; D may be TRBD1 (5 bases). Germline-derived CDR1 and CDR2 are LGHDT and YNNKEL (reference sequence). CDR3 length equals 16 residues. The germline V and J ends were trimmed by 0 bases and 2 bases, with 10 bases remaining between them. CDR3 region: CASSQDRVENTGELFF. For the CDR3, the DNA is TGTGCCAGCAGCCAAGACAGGGTAGAAAACACCGGGGAGCTGTTTTTT.

This clone was seen a few times. This chain joins TRBV27 and TRBJ2-7; D is ambiguous. This CDR3 is built from 13 residues. V lost 0 bases and J 4 bases, leaving 7 bases between the germline ends. Germline assignment: CDR1 MNHEY and CDR2 SMNVEV (reference sequence). Written as DNA, the CDR3 is TGTGCCAGCAGTTTATCAGAAGCGTACGAGCAGTACTTC. Its protein is CASSLSEAYEQYF.

This sequence joins TRBV18 and TRBJ1-1, with TRBD1 as a possible D gene (5 bases). Germline lookup yields CDR1 KGHSH and CDR2 LQKENI. The CDR3 sequence is 16 residues long. V lost 3 bases, J lost 1 base, and 15 bases lay in between. The CDR3 sequence is CASSPLVGGRNTEAFF. The CDR3 bases are TGTGCCAGCTCACCGCTGGTCGGGGGAAGGAACACTGAAGCTTTCTTT.

The V and J genes are TRBV18 and TRBJ1-5, with D unclear. CDR3 length equals 13 residues. The germline CDR1 and CDR2 sequences are KGHSH and LQKENI. V lost 5 bases to trimming and J lost 5 bases, with 10 bases between them. CDR3 in amino acids: CASSSAPYQPQHF. CDR3 nucleotide sequence: TGTGCCAGCTCATCTGCGCCATATCAGCCCCAGCATTTT.

V gene TRBV7-2 combines with J gene TRBJ1-3; 8 bases fit TRBD1. The J segment lost 2 bases and the V segment lost 5 bases, leaving 5 bases of the junction unmatched. Germline V lookup: CDR1 SGHTA, CDR2 FQGNSA. CDR3 size: 15 residues. The CDR3 loop reads CASSLPGGAGNTIYF. In nucleotides, the CDR3 is TGTGCCAGCAGCCTCCCAGGGGGCGCTGGAAACACCATATATTTT.

The chain couples TRBV25-1 to TRBJ2-1; the match to TRBD2 covers 12 bases. The germline V gene has CDR1 MGHDK and CDR2 SYGVNS. The junction had 5 bases not matched to a gene; V was cut back by 2 bases and J by 6 bases. This CDR3 comprises 16 residues. CDR3 in amino acids: CASSELAGGGLNEQFF. The CDR3 DNA sequence: TGTGCCAGCAGTGAACTAGCGGGAGGGGGACTCAATGAGCAGTTCTTC.

The chain carries TRBV7-2 and TRBJ2-3; 14 bases are a match to TRBD2. V lost 5 bases to trimming and J lost 6 bases; unmatched junction nucleotides: 7. The germline gives CDR1 SGHTA, CDR2 FQGNSA. The CDR3 covers 16 residues. As DNA, the CDR3 is TGTGCCAGCAGCCCCGGACTAGCGGGAGGTTTTGATACGCAGTATTTT. It specifies CASSPGLAGGFDTQYF.

This chain joins TRBV10-3 and TRBJ1-2; a weak D match, TRBD1 (5 bases). The CDR3 runs 15 residues. The V and J ends lost 2 bases and 4 bases respectively, with 14 bases between them. Germline V gene sequence: CDR1 ENHRY, CDR2 SYGVKD. The CDR3 nucleotides read TGTGCCATCAGTGAGAGTGTAGACAGACCCTATGGCTACACCTTC. Translation: CAISESVDRPYGYTF.